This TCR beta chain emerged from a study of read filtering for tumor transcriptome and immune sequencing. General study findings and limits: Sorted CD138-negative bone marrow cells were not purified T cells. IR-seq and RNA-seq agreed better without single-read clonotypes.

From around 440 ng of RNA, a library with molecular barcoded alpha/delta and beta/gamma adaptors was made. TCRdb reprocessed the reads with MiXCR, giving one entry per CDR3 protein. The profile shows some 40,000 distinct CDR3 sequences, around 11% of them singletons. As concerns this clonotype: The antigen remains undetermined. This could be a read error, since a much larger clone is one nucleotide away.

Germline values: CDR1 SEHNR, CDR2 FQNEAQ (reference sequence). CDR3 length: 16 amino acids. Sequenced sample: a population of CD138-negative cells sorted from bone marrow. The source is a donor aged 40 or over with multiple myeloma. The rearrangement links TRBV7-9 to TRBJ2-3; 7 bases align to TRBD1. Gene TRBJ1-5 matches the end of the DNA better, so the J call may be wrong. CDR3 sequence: CASSYYGTDATDTQHF. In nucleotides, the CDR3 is TGTGCCAGCAGTTATTATGGGACAGACGCTACAGATACGCAGCATTTT.